A single sample gave rise to the 28 T cell receptor beta chains below, sequenced in a study of blood T cell repertoires in COVID-19. Sequencing used immunoSEQ multiplex PCR; TCRdb keeps in-frame clones, though not all of them. The table records 70,000 or so clones, about 87% of them present only once. The sample taken for sequencing was peripheral blood. The source of these receptors is a woman older than 75 with active COVID-19.

The V call is TRBV9, the J call TRBJ2-1, with a weak D call TRBD2 (6 bases). The germline V and J ends were trimmed by 0 bases and 2 bases, with 9 bases remaining between them. CDR1 and CDR2 (germline): SGDLS, YYNGEE. The CDR3 is 15 amino acids. CDR3 DNA sequence: TGTGCCAGCAGCGTAGGACGGGGGACCTACAATGAGCAGTTCTTC. This codes for CASSVGRGTYNEQFF.

The chain has TRBV7-9 and TRBJ2-3; the match to TRBD2 covers 8 bases. CDR1 SEHNR and CDR2 FQNEAQ come from the germline V gene (reference sequence). Trimming at V came to 4 bases and at J to 0 bases, leaving 12 bases not matched to a gene. The CDR3 loop spans 18 amino acids. CDR3 nucleotides: TGTGCCAGCAGCTCGTTAGCGGGACGGGCCGGGAGCACAGATACGCAGTATTTT. It codes for CASSSLAGRAGSTDTQYF. Combining the CDR3 with reference TRBV7-9 and TRBJ2-3 gives the whole variable domain DTGVSQNPRHKITKRGQNVTFRCDPISEHNRLYWYRQTLGQGPEFLTYFQNEAQLEKSRLLSDRFSAERPKGSFSTLEIQRTEQGDSAMYLCASSSLAGRAGSTDTQYFGPGTRLTVL.

This chain uses TRBV20-1 with TRBJ2-7; weak D call: TRBD2 (5 bases). The V gene's germline CDR1 is DFQATT and CDR2 SNEGSKA (reference sequence). The CDR3 has 17 amino acids. The V gene lost 3 bases and the J gene lost 0 bases, with 21 bases spanning the gap. The CDR3 DNA follows: TGCAGTGCTAGTGGTCGTGGACTCCGCCCCAGCTCCTACGAGCAGTACTTC. It is translated as CSASGRGLRPSSYEQYF.

V usage is TRBV18 and J usage is TRBJ1-3, with 7 bases identical to TRBD1. J gave up 0 bases and V 3 bases, and 11 bases lay outside the gene matches. The germline V gene has CDR1 KGHSH and CDR2 LQKENI. The CDR3 runs 18 residues. CDR3 residues: CASSPLTGSETSGNTIYF. The CDR3 bases are TGTGCCAGCTCACCCTTGACAGGGAGCGAGACCTCTGGAAACACCATATATTTT.

V is TRBV5-8 and J is TRBJ2-1; 7 bases fit TRBD1. V lost 3 bases and J lost 2; bases outside the gene matches: 5. The CDR3 spans 15 residues. The V gene's germline CDR1 is SGHTS and CDR2 YDEGEE. The CDR3 loop is CASSYRGGAYNEQFF. DNA for the CDR3: TGTGCCAGCAGCTACCGAGGGGGCGCCTACAATGAGCAGTTCTTC.

The rearrangement joins TRBV19 to TRBJ2-1; 11 bases line up with TRBD2. The CDR3 loop spans 16 amino acids. V lost 6 bases, J lost 4 bases, and 8 bases stayed unmatched. Germline-derived CDR1 and CDR2 are LNHDA and SQIVND (reference sequence). The CDR3, as DNA: TGTGCCAGTAGGACCACTAGCGGGAGAAGGTACAATGAGCAGTTCTTC. Its translation is CASRTTSGRRYNEQFF.

The rearrangement joins TRBV4-2 to TRBJ1-2; a possible D gene is TRBD1 (5 bases). Germline V gene data show CDR1 as LGHNA and CDR2 as YNFKEQ. Trimming stripped 0 bases from V and 4 bases from J, with 12 bases between. This CDR3 comprises 15 residues. The CDR3 sequence: CASSQDLTGTYGYTF. The CDR3 region has the DNA TGTGCCAGCAGCCAAGATCTTACAGGAACCTATGGCTACACCTTC.

The chain has TRBV6-1 and TRBJ1-4; D gene unclear. The CDR3 has 14 amino acids. Per germline, CDR1 MNHNS and CDR2 SASEGT. Trimming stripped 3 bases from V and 0 bases from J, with 5 bases between. In DNA form, the CDR3 reads TGTGCCAGCAGTGAGCCAGCAACTAATGAAAAACTGTTTTTT. The encoded protein is CASSEPATNEKLFF.

The V gene is TRBV7-2, the J gene TRBJ2-1; D unclear. The ends were cut back, 1 base at V and 5 bases at J, with 6 bases in the middle. Germline-derived CDR1 and CDR2 are SGHTA and FQGNSA. The CDR3 totals 13 residues. CDR3 sequence reads: CASSLDFNNEQFF. The CDR3 DNA reads TGTGCCAGCAGCTTAGATTTCAACAATGAGCAGTTCTTC.

The V call is TRBV7-9, the J call TRBJ2-7; 8 bases line up with TRBD2. The CDR3 runs to 16 residues. Germline-derived CDR1 and CDR2 are SEHNR and FQNEAQ (reference sequence). V gave up 4 bases and J gave up 2 bases; unmatched junction bases: 10. CDR3 sequence: CASSSKAGESPYEQYF. DNA of the CDR3: TGTGCCAGCAGCTCGAAAGCGGGAGAATCCCCCTACGAGCAGTACTTC.

The table lists this clone with a count of one. The chain is built from TRBV9 and TRBJ1-1, with D possibly being TRBD1 (6 bases). CDR1 is SGDLS, CDR2 YYNGEE, per germline. With 4 bases removed from V and 6 bases from J, the gap between germline ends came to 22 bases. The CDR3 sequence is 16 residues long. The CDR3 nucleotides are TGTGCCAGCAGCCACCCCCGCGGGGGCGGAGACGCTGAAGCTTTCTTT. Protein: CASSHPRGGGDAEAFF.

This clone has only a few counts. V gene TRBV28 combines with J gene TRBJ2-1; 16 bases are a match to TRBD2. The CDR3 totals 17 residues. The germline CDR1 and CDR2 sequences are MDHEN and SYDVKM. V gave up 4 bases and J gave up 9 bases; unmatched junction bases: 9. The CDR3 nucleotides read TGTGCCAGCAGTTCCCCGGGACTAGCGGGAGGGCCAGCTGAGCAGTTCTTC. This gives the protein CASSSPGLAGGPAEQFF.

The chain is built from TRBV6-5 and TRBJ2-3, with 8 bases lining up with TRBD1. The CDR3 has 13 amino acids. CDR1 and CDR2 from the germline V gene are MNHEY and SVGAGI. V was pared by 8 bases and J by 8 bases, with 9 bases of the junction left unmatched. The chain's CDR3 is CASGQGGAGTQYF. The CDR3 region has the DNA TGTGCCAGCGGACAGGGTGGGGCGGGTACGCAGTATTTT.

The chain carries TRBV19 and TRBJ2-3, with 8 bases that match TRBD2. This CDR3 contains 17 residues. Germline V gene data show CDR1 as LNHDA and CDR2 as SQIVND (reference sequence). Unmatched junction bases numbered 9, after V lost 3 bases and J lost 1 base. CDR3 protein: CASSIAPAGAGTDTQYF. The DNA of the CDR3 is TGTGCCAGTAGTATTGCCCCAGCGGGAGCGGGCACAGATACGCAGTATTTT.

This chain links TRBV5-8 with TRBJ2-1; 8 positions match TRBD2. This CDR3 has 17 amino acids. V shed 0 bases, J shed 8 bases, and the junction held 13 bases outside the gene matches. Per germline, CDR1 SGHTS and CDR2 YDEGEE. CDR3 protein: CASSLVLAGFKSHEQFF. The CDR3 region has the DNA TGTGCCAGCAGCTTGGTTCTAGCGGGTTTCAAGAGCCATGAGCAGTTCTTC.

V usage is TRBV5-5 and J usage is TRBJ1-1, with D possibly TRBD1 on 5 matching bases. Germline V CDR1 and CDR2: SGHKS, YYEKEE (reference sequence). There are 13 residues in the CDR3. The V gene lost 0 bases and the J gene lost 5 bases, with 8 bases spanning the gap. CDR3 sequence reads: CASSLGKGTEAFF. For the CDR3, the DNA is TGTGCCAGCAGCTTGGGGAAGGGGACTGAAGCTTTCTTT.

The J gene is TRBJ2-1, the V gene TRBV6-5; TRBD2 agrees at 7 bases. CDR1 and CDR2 from the germline V gene are MNHEY and SVGAGI. The CDR3 has 14 residues. J was trimmed by 7 bases and V by 9 bases; bases with no gene match: 12. The CDR3 DNA follows: TGTGCCAGTAAGAGGTGGGAGGGCCAAAATGAGCAGTTCTTC. Translating it yields CASKRWEGQNEQFF.

The CDR3 loop reads CASSVSGSYTGELFF. In DNA, the CDR3 is TGTGCCAGCAGCGTCAGCGGGAGTTACACCGGGGAGCTGTTTTTT. The V call is TRBV9, the J call TRBJ2-2; 8 bases align to TRBD2. V gave up 2 bases and J gave up 3 bases; unmatched junction bases: 3. CDR1 SGDLS and CDR2 YYNGEE come from the germline V gene. This CDR3 contains 15 residues.

The chain employs TRBV29-1 and TRBJ2-5, with 15 bases fitting TRBD2. This CDR3 has 16 amino acids. Unmatched junction bases numbered 6, after V lost 7 bases and J lost 0 bases. Germline V gives CDR1 SQVTM, CDR2 ANQGSEA. As DNA, the CDR3 is TGCAGCGCCTCCGGGACTAGCGGGAGGTACCAAGAGACCCAGTACTTC. Its translation is CSASGTSGRYQETQYF.

The chain recombines TRBV6-1 with TRBJ2-1; TRBD2 is a possible D gene (6 bases). V lost 1 base and J 5 bases, leaving 9 bases between the germline ends. Germline loops: CDR1 MNHNS, CDR2 SASEGT. This CDR3 contains 14 residues. CDR3 in amino acids: CASSEGAGNNEQFF. The CDR3, as DNA: TGTGCCAGCAGTGAAGGGGCGGGGAACAATGAGCAGTTCTTC.

The chain links TRBV15 to TRBJ2-7; tentative D call: TRBD1 (6 bases). This CDR3 is built from 14 residues. Trimming cost V 1 base and J 3 bases, with 10 bases left between them. Germline CDR1 and CDR2: LNHNV and YYDKDF (reference sequence). The CDR3 spells CATSRGDTYYEQYF. CDR3 in DNA: TGTGCCACCAGCAGAGGGGACACATACTACGAGCAGTACTTC.

The V call is TRBV3-1 (or the pseudogene TRBV3-2), the J call TRBJ1-5; D is unclear. With 4 bases removed from V and 4 bases from J, the gap between germline ends came to 11 bases. The germline gives CDR1 LGHDT, CDR2 YNNKEL (reference sequence). The CDR3 has 14 amino acids. The chain's CDR3 is CASSRGSGNQPQHF. The CDR3 DNA follows: TGTGCCAGCAGCCGCGGCAGTGGAAATCAGCCCCAGCATTTT.

This clone was recorded a few times. The genes are TRBV11-2 and TRBJ2-7; TRBD1 aligns across 8 bases. The CDR3 runs to 14 residues. From germline, CDR1 is SGHAT and CDR2 FQNNGV. The ends lost 5 bases at V and 6 bases at J; junction bases unmatched: 9. Written as DNA, the CDR3 is TGTGCCAGCAGCCCGACAGGGGCAGGTCCCGAGCAGTACTTC. Encoded protein: CASSPTGAGPEQYF.

Of note for this clone: The same CDR3 arises from other DNA sequences in this sample as well. V usage is TRBV28 and J usage is TRBJ2-1, with D tentatively TRBD2 (6 bases). This CDR3 is 13 amino acids long. From germline, CDR1 is MDHEN and CDR2 SYDVKM. V was clipped by 2 bases and J by 4 bases, with 6 bases between them. The CDR3 nucleotides read TGTGCCAGCAGTTTAGGACTATACAATGAGCAGTTCTTC. This translates into CASSLGLYNEQFF.

This chain links TRBV19 with TRBJ2-1, with 11 bases fitting TRBD2. V shed 5 bases and J 4 bases; nucleotides not matched to a gene: 7. This CDR3 is built from 16 residues. Germline assignment: CDR1 LNHDA and CDR2 SQIVND (reference sequence). The CDR3 coding sequence is TGTGCCAGTAGTCCGATAGCGGGAGGGGTATACAATGAGCAGTTCTTC. Protein sequence: CASSPIAGGVYNEQFF. Full variable domain (outside the CDR3, taken from reference TRBV19 and TRBJ2-1): DGGITQSPKYLFRKEGQNVTLSCEQNLNHDAMYWYRQDPGQGLRLIYYSQIVNDFQKGDIAEGYSVSREKKESFPLTVTSAQKNPTAFYLCASSPIAGGVYNEQFFGPGTRLTVL.

J is TRBJ2-3 and V is TRBV6-5; 8 bases match TRBD2. This CDR3 spans 14 amino acids. Looked up from germline, CDR1 is MNHEY and CDR2 is SVGAGI. Trimming cost V 8 bases and J 4 bases; bases outside gene matches: 8. Here the CDR3 reads CASLDGGRPDTQYF. The CDR3 nucleotides read TGTGCCAGCTTGGACGGCGGGAGGCCAGATACGCAGTATTTT.

The rearrangement links TRBV18 to TRBJ2-7; 8 bases are a match to TRBD2. After removal of 3 bases from V and 5 bases from J, the junction contained 3 bases not matched to a gene. Germline values: CDR1 KGHSH, CDR2 LQKENI. This CDR3 region has 13 residues. The CDR3, as DNA: TGTGCCAGCTCACCGGGACTAGGAGACGAGCAGTACTTC. Protein: CASSPGLGDEQYF.

This clone was recorded once. This CDR3 is CASSIRQGSTDTQYF. As DNA, the CDR3 is TGTGCCAGCAGCATACGACAGGGATCCACAGATACGCAGTATTTT. The gene calls are TRBV7-9 and TRBJ2-3, with 7 bases aligning to TRBD1. This CDR3 comprises 15 residues. Looked up from germline, CDR1 is SEHNR and CDR2 is FQNEAQ (reference sequence). V was pared by 5 bases and J by 2 bases, with 7 bases of the junction left unmatched. The complete variable domain, with remaining parts taken from reference TRBV7-9 and TRBJ2-3, reads DTGVSQNPRHKITKRGQNVTFRCDPISEHNRLYWYRQTLGQGPEFLTYFQNEAQLEKSRLLSDRFSAERPKGSFSTLEIQRTEQGDSAMYLCASSIRQGSTDTQYFGPGTRLTVL.